The rows below give T cell receptor beta chains drawn from one sample of a study of shared clonotypes between healthy human individuals. The repertoire was sequenced with immunoSEQ multiplex PCR; TCRdb's copy has only in-frame clones and lacks some. Of 2 million to 2.5 million clones listed, approximately 96% were seen once; the top ten hold more than 0.1%. The sequencing input was naive CD4+ T cells sorted from blood. All receptors come from a man between 18 and 29 years old in good health. The CDR3 runs from the conserved cysteine through the conserved F or W. D genes are given only for firm matches. The size field is filled for only some rows; it gives once, few, many or a size class.

NA	TRBJ2-2	TRBV6-5	NA	TGTGCCAGCAGTCTCGGGAGTATGGGCACCGGGGAGCTGTTTTTT	CASSLGSMGTGELFF
NA	TRBJ2-7	TRBV28	NA	TGTGCCAGCAGTTTATTGACGGTTTCCTACGAGCAGTACTTC	CASSLLTVSYEQYF
NA	TRBJ2-3	TRBV10-1	NA	TGCGCCAGCAGTTCACTGCTAGATACAGATACGCAGTATTTT	CASSSLLDTDTQYF
NA	TRBJ2-1	TRBV10-3	NA	TGTGCCTCCGGGGGATCCTACAATGAGCAGTTCTTC	CASGGSYNEQFF
NA	TRBJ2-7	TRBV2	NA	TGTGCCAGCAGTGCCTCGCAATACGAGCAGTACTTC	CASSASQYEQYF
once	TRBJ2-7	TRBV28	NA	TGTGCCAGCAGTTTATCTACGGGACACCTCTACGAGCAGTACTTC	CASSLSTGHLYEQYF
once	TRBJ2-1	TRBV18	TRBD2	TGTGCCAGCTCACCACCAGGACTAGGGAATGAGCAGTTCTTC	CASSPPGLGNEQFF
NA	TRBJ2-1	TRBV18	TRBD2	TGTGCCAGCTCACCATTTCCCCTAGCGGGATACAATGAGCAGTTCTTC	CASSPFPLAGYNEQFF
NA	TRBJ2-2	TRBV6-5	NA	TGTGCCAGCAGACAGAACACCGGGGAGCTGTTTTTT	CASRQNTGELFF
NA	TRBJ2-7	TRBV6-1	NA	TGTGCCAGCAGTGAAGCAGGCAGTCTTGGGGCCTACGAGCAGTACTTC	CASSEAGSLGAYEQYF
NA	TRBJ2-7	TRBV14	NA	TGTGCCAGCAGCGCAGGGCAAGAGCAGTACTTC	CASSAGQEQYF
NA	TRBJ1-6	TRBV5-6	NA	TGTGCCAGCCGCCGGGCGTCCTCCTATAATTCACCCCTCCACTTT	CASRRASSYNSPLHF